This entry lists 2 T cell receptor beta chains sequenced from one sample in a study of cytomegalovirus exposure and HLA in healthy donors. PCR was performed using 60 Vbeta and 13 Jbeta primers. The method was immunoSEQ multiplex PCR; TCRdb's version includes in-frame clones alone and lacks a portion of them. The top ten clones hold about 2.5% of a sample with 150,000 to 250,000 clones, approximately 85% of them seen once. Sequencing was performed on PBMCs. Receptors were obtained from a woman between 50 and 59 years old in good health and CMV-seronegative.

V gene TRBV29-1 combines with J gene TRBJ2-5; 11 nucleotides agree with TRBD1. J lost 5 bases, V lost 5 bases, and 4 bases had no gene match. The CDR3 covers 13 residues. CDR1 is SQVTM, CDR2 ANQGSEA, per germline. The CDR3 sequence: CSVWDRGMETQYF. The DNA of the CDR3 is TGCAGCGTTTGGGACAGGGGGATGGAGACCCAGTACTTC.

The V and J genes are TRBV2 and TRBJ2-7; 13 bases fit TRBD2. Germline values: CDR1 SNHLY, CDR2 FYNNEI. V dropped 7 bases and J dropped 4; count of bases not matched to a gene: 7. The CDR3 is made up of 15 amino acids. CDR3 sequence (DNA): TGTGCCAGCACCATCACTAGCGGGAGGGAATACGAGCAGTACTTC. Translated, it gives CASTITSGREYEQYF.